This T cell receptor (beta chain) was identified in a study of cytomegalovirus exposure and HLA in healthy donors. Study-wide points: Productive status was seen about 90% or about 30% of the time for most TCR beta V segments in an earlier analysis. Overall, approximately 150 TCR beta chains were annotated as cytomegalovirus-associated. Later analysis showed most CMV-associated TCR beta chains appearing HLA-restricted.

Trimming left V 5 bases short and J 5 bases short, with 19 bases between. CDR1 and CDR2 from the germline V gene are MNHNS and SASEGT. CDR3 length: 15 residues. The PCR made use of 60 Vbeta and 13 Jbeta primers. Assay used: immunoSEQ multiplex PCR; TCRdb lists only in-frame clones, some missing. The data hold under 150,000 clones, with approximately 80% observed a single time. With regard to this clone: Antigen specificity is unknown.

The gene calls are TRBV6-1 and TRBJ2-7; D is ambiguous. The TCR sequence derives from a man aged 45 to 65 in good health and CMV-seronegative. Sequencing used PBMCs. Here the CDR3 reads CASSPRRSLQDEQYF. The CDR3 coding sequence is TGTGCCAGCAGTCCCAGACGGTCCTTGCAGGACGAGCAGTACTTC.